The sequence of this TCR beta chain was determined in a study of blood T cell repertoires in COVID-19. Study summary: The United States, Italy and Spain were the sources of the acute and convalescent COVID-19 samples. T cells, B-cell-depleted T cells, or PBMCs supplied cDNA or gDNA.

As handled by the study authors: Researchers report that nucleated cell counts were estimated from reference gene primer amplification. Only in-frame clones appear in the TCRdb table, and some are missing; sequencing was by immunoSEQ multiplex PCR. D and trimming come from the DNA, and the V and J calls and clone size come from that table. The data hold some 240,000 clones, with roughly 89% observed a single time. J lost 5 bases, V lost 3 bases, and 13 bases had no gene match. CDR1 is SEHNR and CDR2 is FQNEAQ in the germline V gene (reference sequence). CDR3 length: 16 residues. The specimen sequenced was peripheral blood. The chain has TRBV7-9 and TRBJ2-7, with TRBD1 identical over 7 bases. This sequence originates from a woman aged 40 to 55 who had recovered from COVID-19. DNA of the CDR3: TGTGCCAGCAGCTTCGATGGTGGGCAGGGGGTTCACGAGCAGTACTTC. Translated, it gives CASSFDGGQGVHEQYF.